Each of the 30 T cell receptor beta chains below was sequenced from the same sample in a study of shared clonotypes between healthy human individuals. Assay used: immunoSEQ multiplex PCR; TCRdb lists only in-frame clones, some missing. In the table there are millions of clones, around 94% of which are singletons. Input material: naive CD4+ T cells sorted from blood. Noted subset: CD45RA+ positively selected. These receptors were collected from a man aged 18 to 30 in good health.

V gene TRBV4-3 combines with J gene TRBJ2-6; D remains unclear. Germline loops: CDR1 LGHNA, CDR2 YSLEER. The V end lost 3 bases, the J end lost 1 base, and 13 bases lay between the germline ends. This CDR3 region has 17 residues. The chain's CDR3 is CASSQDAPVSGANVLTF. In DNA, the CDR3 is TGCGCCAGCAGCCAGGATGCCCCCGTTTCTGGGGCCAACGTCCTGACTTTC.

With respect to this clone: Other DNA sequences in the sample encode the same CDR3. The rearrangement uses TRBV7-2 and TRBJ2-3; D ambiguous. CDR1 is SGHTA and CDR2 is FQGNSA in the germline V gene. Trimming stripped 2 bases from V and 3 bases from J, with 6 bases between. CDR3 length: 13 residues. The CDR3 sequence: CASSLLGTDTQYF. Written as DNA, the CDR3 is TGTGCCAGCAGCTTACTAGGAACAGATACGCAGTATTTT.

This chain uses TRBV2 with TRBJ1-1; perhaps TRBD1 as D (5 bases). Trimming took off 6 bases at V and 1 base at J, with 9 bases between the two ends. Germline CDR1 is SNHLY and CDR2 is FYNNEI. This CDR3 is built from 13 residues. Here the CDR3 reads CASRAGTNTEAFF. The CDR3 DNA reads TGTGCCAGCAGGGCCGGGACGAACACTGAAGCTTTCTTT.

CDR3 nucleotides: TGTGCCAGCAGCCGCGACAGGGATCAGGGCTACACCTTC. Residues: CASSRDRDQGYTF. The chain has TRBV27 and TRBJ1-2, with 7 positions matching TRBD1. Germline CDR1 reads MNHEY; CDR2 reads SMNVEV (reference sequence). The CDR3 is 13 amino acids. After removal of 6 bases from V and 8 bases from J, the junction contained 9 bases not matched to a gene.

The chain combines TRBV2 with TRBJ2-7; TRBD2 matches at 9 bases. This CDR3 spans 15 amino acids. The germline V gene has CDR1 SNHLY and CDR2 FYNNEI. The V segment lost 2 bases and the J segment 0 bases; nucleotides outside the gene matches: 2. The CDR3 DNA is TGTGCCAGCAGTGAATTAGCGGGAGTCTCCTACGAGCAGTACTTC. Protein: CASSELAGVSYEQYF. Together with reference TRBV2 and TRBJ2-7, the CDR3 gives the full variable domain: EPEVTQTPSHQVTQMGQEVILRCVPISNHLYFYWYRQILGQKVEFLVSFYNNEISEKSEIFDDQFSVERPDGSNFTLKIRSTKLEDSAMYFCASSELAGVSYEQYFGPGTRLTVT.

This chain links TRBV7-2 with TRBJ2-7; maybe TRBD2 (6 bases). Germline V lookup: CDR1 SGHTA, CDR2 FQGNSA. The CDR3 has 14 amino acids. Trimming left V 7 bases short and J 7 bases short, with 20 bases between. CDR3 in DNA: TGTGCCAGCAACCCTGCGCGGGATCGGGGGGAGCAGTACTTC. It is translated as CASNPARDRGEQYF. The full variable domain, rest sourced from reference TRBV7-2 and TRBJ2-7, is GAGVSQSPSNKVTEKGKDVELRCDPISGHTALYWYRQSLGQGLEFLIYFQGNSAPDKSGLPSDRFSAERTGGSVSTLTIQRTQQEDSAVYLCASNPARDRGEQYFGPGTRLTVT.

V is TRBV7-5 and J is TRBJ1-2; the table's D gene call, TRBD1, was not cross checked with the DNA. TRBV7-5 is marked as a pseudogene. This CDR3 comprises 16 residues. DNA for the CDR3: TGTGCCAGAAGCTTAAAAGGGACAGGGTTGTCCTATGGCTACACCTTC. Protein sequence: CARSLKGTGLSYGYTF.

This sequence joins TRBV30 and TRBJ2-1; D call uncertain. From germline, CDR1 is GTSNPN and CDR2 SVGIG (reference sequence). The CDR3 runs to 13 residues. V was pared by 0 bases and J by 6 bases, with 9 bases between. CDR3 protein: CAWSVTGSNEQFF. The CDR3 bases are TGTGCCTGGAGTGTAACGGGTTCCAATGAGCAGTTCTTC. The entire variable domain, with the rest obtained from reference TRBV30 and TRBJ2-1, is as follows: SQTIHQWPATLVQPVGSPLSLECTVEGTSNPNLYWYRQAAGRGLQLLFYSVGIGQISSEVPQNLSASRPQDRQFILSSKKLLLSDSGFYLCAWSVTGSNEQFFGPGTRLTVL.

With respect to this clone: This specimen includes other DNA sequences encoding the same CDR3. This chain joins TRBV18 and TRBJ2-5, with D perhaps TRBD2 (5 bases). The length of the CDR3 is 13 residues. Germline V lookup: CDR1 KGHSH, CDR2 LQKENI. The V and J ends lost 3 bases and 1 base respectively, with 6 bases between them. CDR3 sequence reads: CASSPGIQETQYF. The CDR3 nucleotides read TGTGCCAGCTCACCCGGGATCCAAGAGACCCAGTACTTC.

V gene TRBV29-1 combines with J gene TRBJ2-5; D ambiguous. V was clipped by 7 bases and J by 5 bases, with 8 bases between them. The germline V gene has CDR1 SQVTM and CDR2 ANQGSEA. CDR3 size: 10 residues. This CDR3 reads CSAADETQYF. DNA for the CDR3: TGCAGCGCCGCAGATGAGACCCAGTACTTC. Full variable domain (remainder filled in from reference TRBV29-1 and TRBJ2-5): SAVISQKPSRDICQRGTSLTIQCQVDSQVTMMFWYRQQPGQSLTLIATANQGSEATYESGFVIDKFPISRPNLTFSTLTVSNMSPEDSSIYLCSAADETQYFGPGTRLLVL.

V and J are TRBV7-9 and TRBJ2-7; TRBD2 matches 8 bases. V shed 2 bases, J shed 9 bases, and the junction held 9 bases outside the gene matches. Germline-derived CDR1 and CDR2 are SEHNR and FQNEAQ (reference sequence). CDR3 size: 14 residues. For the CDR3, the DNA is TGTGCCAGCAGCTTAAGCGGGAGCCAAACCGGGCAGTACTTC. Translated: CASSLSGSQTGQYF.

This clone was counted once. CDR3 DNA sequence: TGTGCCAGCATGCGAGGAAACACCATATATTTT. Protein product: CASMRGNTIYF. The chain combines TRBV28 with TRBJ1-3; D is undetermined. The CDR3 extends over 11 amino acids. Trimming took off 7 bases at V and 4 bases at J, with 5 bases between the two ends. Germline assignment: CDR1 MDHEN and CDR2 SYDVKM.

The chain employs TRBV5-1 and TRBJ2-7; TRBD1 agrees at 9 bases. V was pared by 0 bases and J by 0 bases, with 10 bases of the junction left unmatched. The germline gives CDR1 SGHRS, CDR2 YFSETQ. The CDR3 has 18 amino acids. CDR3 in amino acids: CASSLGSNGQGISYEQYF. Here the CDR3 DNA reads TGCGCCAGCAGCTTGGGTTCCAACGGACAGGGGATCTCCTACGAGCAGTACTTC. The full variable domain, completed using reference TRBV5-1 and TRBJ2-7, is KAGVTQTPRYLIKTRGQQVTLSCSPISGHRSVSWYQQTPGQGLQFLFEYFSETQRNKGNFPGRFSGRQFSNSRSEMNVSTLELGDSALYLCASSLGSNGQGISYEQYFGPGTRLTVT.

V is TRBV19 and J is TRBJ2-2, with 15 positions matching TRBD2. V was clipped by 9 bases and J by 2 bases; unmatched bases: 7. Germline assignment: CDR1 LNHDA and CDR2 SQIVND (reference sequence). This CDR3 region has 17 residues. CDR3 residues: CASRTGLAGGNTGELFF. DNA for the CDR3: TGTGCCAGCCGCACGGGACTAGCGGGAGGTAACACCGGGGAGCTGTTTTTT.

The chain couples TRBV16 to TRBJ1-2; D gene unclear. Germline V gene lookup returns CDR1 KGHSY and CDR2 FQNENV. The length of the CDR3 is 15 residues. Trimming shortened V by 3 bases and J by 7 bases, and 18 bases separated the two germline ends. The CDR3 bases are TGTGCCAGCAGCCACCCCCCCAGCGGAAGTTCTGGCTACACCTTC. Protein: CASSHPPSGSSGYTF.

V usage is TRBV10-3 and J usage is TRBJ1-2; D ambiguous. This CDR3 is built from 13 residues. With 2 bases removed from V and 6 bases from J, the gap between germline ends came to 10 bases. Germline V CDR1 and CDR2: ENHRY, SYGVKD. CDR3 nucleotide sequence: TGTGCCATCAGTGAGCCGCGGGAGCATGGCTACACCTTC. Its translation is CAISEPREHGYTF.

This rearrangement joins TRBV15 to TRBJ2-7; D might be TRBD1 (7 bases). The CDR3 extends over 15 amino acids. V was trimmed by 5 bases and J by 7 bases, leaving 21 bases between them. Germline V gene data show CDR1 as LNHNV and CDR2 as YYDKDF (reference sequence). Here the CDR3 reads CATSGTGEVYKEQYF. CDR3 in DNA: TGTGCCACCAGCGGAACAGGGGAGGTTTATAAGGAGCAGTACTTC. Using reference TRBV15 and TRBJ2-7 for the parts outside the CDR3, the full variable domain is DAMVIQNPRYQVTQFGKPVTLSCSQTLNHNVMYWYQQKSSQAPKLLFHYYDKDFNNEADTPDNFQSRRPNTSFCFLDIRSPGLGDTAMYLCATSGTGEVYKEQYFGPGTRLTVT.

This clone appeared once. The V call is TRBV5-1, the J call TRBJ2-5, with 11 bases identical to TRBD1. The CDR3 consists of 14 residues. After removal of 6 bases from V and 5 bases from J, the junction contained 6 bases not matched to a gene. The germline gives CDR1 SGHRS, CDR2 YFSETQ. CDR3 nucleotides: TGCGCCAGCAAACGGACAGGGGGCGGGGAGACCCAGTACTTC. Protein: CASKRTGGGETQYF.

Of note for this clone: The sample contains more than one DNA sequence encoding this CDR3. As DNA, the CDR3 is TGTGCCATCAGCGAGGCAGGGGGGGCCTCCTACGAGCAGTACTTC. It translates to CAISEAGGASYEQYF. The chain is built from TRBV10-3 and TRBJ2-7; D may correspond to TRBD1 or TRBD2 (7 bases each). Germline loops: CDR1 ENHRY, CDR2 SYGVKD. The CDR3 is 15 amino acids. V lost 6 bases and J lost 0, with 15 bases in between.

This clone was detected only once. The J gene is TRBJ1-1, the V gene TRBV28; D remains ambiguous. Deletions cut 5 bases from V and 2 bases from J, with 12 bases between. The CDR3 sequence is 14 residues long. Looked up from germline, CDR1 is MDHEN and CDR2 is SYDVKM. CDR3 protein: CASSQGPGNTEAFF. The CDR3 nucleotides are TGTGCCAGCAGTCAAGGCCCGGGTAACACTGAAGCTTTCTTT. The full variable domain, rest sourced from reference TRBV28 and TRBJ1-1, is DVKVTQSSRYLVKRTGEKVFLECVQDMDHENMFWYRQDPGLGLRLIYFSYDVKMKEKGDIPEGYSVSREKKERFSLILESASTNQTSMYLCASSQGPGNTEAFFGQGTRLTVV.

This chain joins TRBV10-3 and TRBJ1-2, with D possibly TRBD1 on 5 matching bases. The CDR3 totals 13 residues. The germline V gene has CDR1 ENHRY and CDR2 SYGVKD. Trimming removed 6 bases at V and 4 bases at J, with 12 bases between. The CDR3 region is CAIRFGGTYGYTF. The CDR3 bases are TGTGCCATCAGGTTTGGAGGGACCTATGGCTACACCTTC.

This clone was seen just once. The gene calls are TRBV6-1 and TRBJ2-7; TRBD1 is a possible D gene (6 bases). Germline V gene sequence: CDR1 MNHNS, CDR2 SASEGT. There are 12 residues in the CDR3. V was clipped by 8 bases and J by 2 bases, with 10 bases between them. DNA for the CDR3: TGTGCCAGCGGCGGACAGACCTACGAGCAGTACTTC. Residues: CASGGQTYEQYF.

The chain links TRBV5-4 to TRBJ2-3; 9 bases match TRBD2. CDR1 is SGHNT, CDR2 YYREEE, per germline (reference sequence). V shed 4 bases, J shed 1 base, and the junction held 16 bases outside the gene matches. The CDR3 extends over 19 amino acids. CDR3 in amino acids: CASSLAGAGGSLRTDTQYF. The CDR3 DNA sequence: TGTGCCAGCAGCCTTGCGGGCGCGGGAGGGTCCCTACGCACAGATACGCAGTATTTT.

Of note for this clone: The sample has other DNA sequences that encode this CDR3 too. The rearrangement joins TRBV29-1 to TRBJ2-7, with 7 bases fitting TRBD2. CDR3 length: 15 amino acids. The V segment lost 3 bases and the J segment 0 bases; nucleotides outside the gene matches: 8. Looked up from germline, CDR1 is SQVTM and CDR2 is ANQGSEA. The CDR3 coding sequence is TGCAGCGTTGATGAGCGGGGTATGAGCTCCTACGAGCAGTACTTC. Translation: CSVDERGMSSYEQYF.

The V call is TRBV5-1, the J call TRBJ2-7; D could derive from TRBD1 or TRBD2 (6 bases each). The V gene lost 3 bases and the J gene lost 2 bases, with 15 bases spanning the gap. Germline V gives CDR1 SGHRS, CDR2 YFSETQ. CDR3 length equals 15 residues. The CDR3 loop reads CASSWGRTAAYEQYF. CDR3 in DNA: TGCGCCAGCAGCTGGGGGAGGACAGCGGCCTACGAGCAGTACTTC. Using reference TRBV5-1 and TRBJ2-7 for the parts outside the CDR3, the full variable domain is KAGVTQTPRYLIKTRGQQVTLSCSPISGHRSVSWYQQTPGQGLQFLFEYFSETQRNKGNFPGRFSGRQFSNSRSEMNVSTLELGDSALYLCASSWGRTAAYEQYFGPGTRLTVT.

J is TRBJ2-5 and V is TRBV2; no firm D call. Germline V lookup: CDR1 SNHLY, CDR2 FYNNEI. Trimming pared 6 bases from V and 2 bases from J, leaving 10 bases between. This CDR3 comprises 13 residues. CDR3 bases: TGTGCCAGCAGCAGGTCACGGCAAGAGACCCAGTACTTC. Translating it yields CASSRSRQETQYF.

The rearrangement uses TRBV19 and TRBJ2-3, with TRBD2 as a possible D gene (5 bases). Per the germline V gene, CDR1 is LNHDA and CDR2 is SQIVND (reference sequence). V was pared by 7 bases and J by 1 base, with 18 bases between. This CDR3 spans 16 amino acids. The chain's CDR3 is CASTTRGGVGTDTQYF. The CDR3 coding sequence is TGTGCCAGTACCACGCGTGGAGGTGTGGGCACAGATACGCAGTATTTT.

This chain joins TRBV18 and TRBJ2-3; D is perhaps TRBD1 (6 bases). Germline V CDR1 and CDR2: KGHSH, LQKENI. This CDR3 contains 15 residues. V lost 3 bases to trimming and J lost 1 base, with 11 bases between them. In DNA, the CDR3 is TGTGCCAGCTCACCCTCGACAGGTGGCACAGATACGCAGTATTTT. It specifies CASSPSTGGTDTQYF. Full variable domain (missing parts from reference TRBV18 and TRBJ2-3): NAGVMQNPRHLVRRRGQEARLRCSPMKGHSHVYWYRQLPEEGLKFMVYLQKENIIDESGMPKERFSAEFPKEGPSILRIQQVVRGDSAAYFCASSPSTGGTDTQYFGPGTRLTVL.

The V call is TRBV5-1, the J call TRBJ2-2; tentatively, D is TRBD1 (6 bases). This CDR3 spans 14 amino acids. Germline CDR1 is SGHRS and CDR2 is YFSETQ. The ends were cut back, 4 bases at V and 4 bases at J, with 11 bases in the middle. This chain's CDR3 is CASSPQGGTGELFF. In DNA form, the CDR3 reads TGCGCCAGCAGCCCACAGGGTGGCACCGGGGAGCTGTTTTTT.

The chain combines TRBV5-1 with TRBJ2-7; D may be TRBD1 (5 bases). The CDR3 has 11 amino acids. The germline CDR1 and CDR2 sequences are SGHRS and YFSETQ. Trimming stripped 3 bases from V and 9 bases from J, with 10 bases between. CDR3 protein: CASSSQGRQYF. CDR3 coding DNA: TGCGCCAGCAGCTCCCAGGGAAGGCAGTACTTC.